One and the same sample provided the 11 T cell receptor beta chains below, sequenced in a study of molecular identifiers for immune sequencing clone quantification. TCRdb reprocessed the PCR reads with MiXCR, giving one entry per CDR3 protein. The repertoire holds 400,000 to 600,000 distinct CDR3 sequences, with over 20% as singletons. The sequenced material came from naive CD8+ T cells from blood, with Jurkat cell RNA spiked in. Subset specified: FACS-sorted CD8+CD4-CCR7+CD45RA+ naive T cells. These receptors originate from a human donor in good health. Some libraries in this study had Jurkat cell RNA spiked in.

This clonotype was seen at least ten times. The CDR3 coding sequence is TGCAGTGCAAACAGGGAGTGGACCTACGAGCAGTACTTC. Protein product: CSANREWTYEQYF. The rearrangement links TRBV20-1 to TRBJ2-7; D perhaps matches TRBD1 (6 bases). This CDR3 has 13 amino acids. Germline loops: CDR1 DFQATT, CDR2 SNEGSKA (reference sequence). V lost 6 bases, J lost 2 bases, and 14 bases lay in between.

This clonotype was detected a few times. The genes are TRBV11-2 and TRBJ2-1; D uncertain. V lost 2 bases to trimming and J lost 0 bases, with 5 bases between them. Germline CDR1 is SGHAT and CDR2 is FQNNGV. The CDR3 is 14 amino acids. The CDR3 is CASSLWPSYNEQFF. The CDR3 DNA reads TGTGCCAGCAGCTTATGGCCCTCCTACAATGAGCAGTTCTTC.

This clonotype was found many times. The chain has TRBV6-2 or TRBV6-3 and TRBJ1-5; D unclear. Germline CDR1 and CDR2: MNHEY and SVGEGT. V was cut by 5 bases and J by 4 bases, with 15 bases left in between. The CDR3 is made up of 15 amino acids. CDR3 sequence (DNA): TGTGCCAGCAGTGAGGAACTACAAGTAAATCAGCCCCAGCATTTT. Its translation: CASSEELQVNQPQHF.

This clonotype was picked up many times. The chain employs TRBV27 and TRBJ2-7; unclear D gene. V lost 2 bases to trimming and J lost 0 bases, with 8 bases between them. Germline V gene lookup returns CDR1 MNHEY and CDR2 SMNVEV (reference sequence). The CDR3 runs 14 residues. The CDR3 DNA sequence: TGTGCCAGCAGTTTAGGTGCCTCCTCCTACGAGCAGTACTTC. Protein sequence: CASSLGASSYEQYF.

This clonotype was observed a few times. The CDR3 loop reads CASSLGGGPGGSQYF. The DNA of the CDR3 is TGTGCCAGCAGCTTAGGAGGGGGCCCGGGAGGGTCCCAGTACTTC. This chain uses TRBV5-6 with TRBJ2-5, with D maybe TRBD2 (8 bases). Trimming took off 2 bases at V and 9 bases at J, with 20 bases between the two ends. The CDR3 extends over 15 amino acids. From germline, CDR1 is SGHDT and CDR2 YYEEEE.

This clonotype was observed many times. The chain joins TRBV6-2 or TRBV6-3 to TRBJ1-1, with D uncertain. The germline V gene encodes CDR1 MNHEY and CDR2 SVGEGT. This CDR3 contains 14 residues. The ends were cut back, 2 bases at V and 0 bases at J, with 7 bases in the middle. The CDR3 spells CASSYLTVNTEAFF. The CDR3 nucleotides are TGTGCCAGCAGTTACCTTACAGTGAACACTGAAGCTTTCTTT.

Concerning this clonotype itself: This may arise from a read error, as a much more abundant clone is one base away. J is TRBJ2-7 and V is TRBV5-1; D possibly matches TRBD1 or TRBD2 (5 bases each). The CDR3 runs to 14 residues. Germline V gene sequence: CDR1 SGHRS, CDR2 YFSETQ. CDR3 residues: CASSVGTETYVQYF. In DNA, the CDR3 is TGCGCCAGCAGCGTCGGGACGGAGACCTACGTGCAGTACTTC. Full variable domain (missing parts from reference TRBV5-1 and TRBJ2-7): KAGVTQTPRYLIKTRGQQVTLSCSPISGHRSVSWYQQTPGQGLQFLFEYFSETQRNKGNFPGRFSGRQFSNSRSEMNVSTLELGDSALYLCASSVGTETYVQYFGPGTRLTVT.

The chain employs TRBV4-1 and TRBJ2-3, with 9 bases that match TRBD1. This CDR3 contains 16 residues. Germline trimming cut 3 bases from V and 4 bases from J; bases unmatched to any gene: 8. CDR1 MGHRA and CDR2 YSYEKL come from the germline V gene. The CDR3 coding sequence is TGCGCCAGCAGCCACCCCGGACAGGGGATCGCAGATACGCAGTATTTT. Encoded protein: CASSHPGQGIADTQYF.

The table lists this clonotype with a count of one. This could be a read error, since a much larger clone is one nucleotide away. The chain joins TRBV9 to TRBJ1-5; D is uncertain. Trimming took 2 bases from V and 0 from J, leaving 18 bases between them. This CDR3 region has 18 residues. Germline loops: CDR1 SGDLS, CDR2 YYNGEE. The CDR3 reads CASSVCLSTKNSNQPQHF. The CDR3 DNA follows: TGTGCCAGCAGCGTTTGTCTGTCCACAAAAAATAGCAATCAGCCCCAGCATTTT.

Regarding this clonotype: A read error may explain this, as a much larger clone is one base away. CDR3 residues: CASGVGRGNYGYTF. CDR3 nucleotides: TGTGCCAGCGGCGTAGGGAGGGGGAACTATGGCTACACCTTC. The chain links TRBV9 to TRBJ1-2; the D gene is possibly TRBD1 (6 bases). Germline CDR1 and CDR2: SGDLS and YYNGEE. This CDR3 has 14 residues. Complete variable domain (other parts from reference TRBV9 and TRBJ1-2): DSGVTQTPKHLITATGQRVTLRCSPRSGDLSVYWYQQSLDQGLQFLIQYYNGEERAKGNILERFSAQQFPDLHSELNLSSLELGDSALYFCASGVGRGNYGYTFGSGTRLTVV.

This clonotype showed up many times. V gene TRBV5-8 combines with J gene TRBJ2-7; TRBD1 is a possible D gene (5 bases). Germline CDR1 reads SGHTS; CDR2 reads YDEGEE. V was clipped by 4 bases and J by 7 bases, with 15 bases between them. CDR3 length: 13 amino acids. CDR3 DNA: TGTGCCAGCAGCCCTAGGACACGTGGGGAGCAGTACTTC. Protein sequence: CASSPRTRGEQYF. Full variable domain (outside the CDR3, taken from reference TRBV5-8 and TRBJ2-7): EAGVTQSPTHLIKTRGQQATLRCSPISGHTSVYWYQQALGLGLQFLLWYDEGEERNRGNFPPRFSGRQFPNYSSELNVNALELEDSALYLCASSPRTRGEQYFGPGTRLTVT.